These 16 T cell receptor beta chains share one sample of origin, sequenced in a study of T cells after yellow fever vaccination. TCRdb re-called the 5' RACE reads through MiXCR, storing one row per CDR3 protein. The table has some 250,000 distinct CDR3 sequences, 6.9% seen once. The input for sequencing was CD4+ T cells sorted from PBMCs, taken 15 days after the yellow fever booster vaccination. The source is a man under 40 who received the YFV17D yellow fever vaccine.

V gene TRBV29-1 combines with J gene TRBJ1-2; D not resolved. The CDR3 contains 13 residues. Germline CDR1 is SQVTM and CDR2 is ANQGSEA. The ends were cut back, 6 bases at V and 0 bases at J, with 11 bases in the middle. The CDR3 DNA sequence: TGCAGCGTCTCAGGCGACTCTAACTATGGCTACACCTTC. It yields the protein CSVSGDSNYGYTF. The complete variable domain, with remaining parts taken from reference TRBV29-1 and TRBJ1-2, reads SAVISQKPSRDICQRGTSLTIQCQVDSQVTMMFWYRQQPGQSLTLIATANQGSEATYESGFVIDKFPISRPNLTFSTLTVSNMSPEDSSIYLCSVSGDSNYGYTFGSGTRLTVV.

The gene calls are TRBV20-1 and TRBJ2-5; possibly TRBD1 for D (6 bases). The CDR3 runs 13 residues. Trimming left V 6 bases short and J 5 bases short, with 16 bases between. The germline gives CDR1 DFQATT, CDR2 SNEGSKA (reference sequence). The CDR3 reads CSATRGVGETQYF. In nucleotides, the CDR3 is TGCAGTGCCACCAGGGGAGTCGGGGAGACCCAGTACTTC.

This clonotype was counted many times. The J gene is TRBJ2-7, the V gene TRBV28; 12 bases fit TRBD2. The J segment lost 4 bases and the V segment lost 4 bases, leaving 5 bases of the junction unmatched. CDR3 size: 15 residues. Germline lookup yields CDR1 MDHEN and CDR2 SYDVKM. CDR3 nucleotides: TGTGCCAGCAGTTCACTAGCGGGAGGTTTGTACGAGCAGTACTTC. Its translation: CASSSLAGGLYEQYF.

Written as DNA, the CDR3 is TGTGCCAGCAGCCACGGGCGGAGCAATGAGCAGTTCTTC. Translation: CASSHGRSNEQFF. This chain joins TRBV3-1 and TRBJ2-1; D is uncertain. Per germline, CDR1 LGHDT and CDR2 YNNKEL (reference sequence). Trimming pared 3 bases from V and 6 bases from J, leaving 9 bases between. The CDR3 spans 13 residues.

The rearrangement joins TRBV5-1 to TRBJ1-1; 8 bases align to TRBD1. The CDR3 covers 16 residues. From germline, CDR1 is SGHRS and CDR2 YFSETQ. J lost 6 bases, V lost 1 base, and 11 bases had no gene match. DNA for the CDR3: TGCGCCAGCAGCTTGTTAACAGGACAGGGACGACCTGAAGCTTTCTTT. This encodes CASSLLTGQGRPEAFF.

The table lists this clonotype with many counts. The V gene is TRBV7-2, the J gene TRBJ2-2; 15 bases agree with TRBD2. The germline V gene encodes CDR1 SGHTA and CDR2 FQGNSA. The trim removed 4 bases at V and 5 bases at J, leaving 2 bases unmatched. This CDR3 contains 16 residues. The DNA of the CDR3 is TGTGCCAGCAGCTATGGGACTAGCGGGAGGACCGGGGAGCTGTTTTTT. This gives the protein CASSYGTSGRTGELFF.

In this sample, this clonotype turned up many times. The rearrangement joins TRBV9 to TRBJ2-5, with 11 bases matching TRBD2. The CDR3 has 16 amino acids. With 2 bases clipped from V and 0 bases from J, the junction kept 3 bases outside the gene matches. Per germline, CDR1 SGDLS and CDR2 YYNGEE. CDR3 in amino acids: CASSVGTSGYQETQYF. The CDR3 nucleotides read TGTGCCAGCAGCGTCGGGACTAGCGGTTACCAAGAGACCCAGTACTTC.

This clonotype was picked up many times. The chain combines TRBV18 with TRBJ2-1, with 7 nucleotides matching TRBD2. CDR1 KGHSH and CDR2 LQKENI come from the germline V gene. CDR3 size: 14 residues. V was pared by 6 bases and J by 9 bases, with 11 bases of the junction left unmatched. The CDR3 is CASSHSGGDAEQFF. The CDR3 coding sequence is TGTGCCAGCTCGCATTCTGGGGGGGACGCTGAGCAGTTCTTC.

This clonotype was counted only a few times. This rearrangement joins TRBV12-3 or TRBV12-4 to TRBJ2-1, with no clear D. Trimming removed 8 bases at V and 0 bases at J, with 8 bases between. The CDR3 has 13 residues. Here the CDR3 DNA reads TGTGCCAGCGCACCCAGCTCCTACAATGAGCAGTTCTTC. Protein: CASAPSSYNEQFF.

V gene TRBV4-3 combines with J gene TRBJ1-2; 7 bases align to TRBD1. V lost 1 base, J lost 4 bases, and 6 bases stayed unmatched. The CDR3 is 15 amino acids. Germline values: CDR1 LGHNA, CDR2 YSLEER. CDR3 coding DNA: TGCGCCAGCAGCCAAGTTCTCGACAGGGTCTATGGCTACACCTTC. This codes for CASSQVLDRVYGYTF.

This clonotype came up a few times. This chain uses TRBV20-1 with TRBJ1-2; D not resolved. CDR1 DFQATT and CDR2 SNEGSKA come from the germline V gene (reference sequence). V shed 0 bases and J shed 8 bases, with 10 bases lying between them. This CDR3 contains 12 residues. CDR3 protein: CSARDGSLGYTF. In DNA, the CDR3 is TGCAGTGCTAGAGATGGGTCCTTGGGCTACACCTTC.

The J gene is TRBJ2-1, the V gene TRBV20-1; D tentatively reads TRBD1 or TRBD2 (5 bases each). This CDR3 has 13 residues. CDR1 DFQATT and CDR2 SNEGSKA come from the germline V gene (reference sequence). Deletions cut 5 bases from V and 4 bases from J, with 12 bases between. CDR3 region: CSASGRPYNEQFF. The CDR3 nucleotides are TGCAGTGCTTCGGGACGGCCGTACAATGAGCAGTTCTTC.

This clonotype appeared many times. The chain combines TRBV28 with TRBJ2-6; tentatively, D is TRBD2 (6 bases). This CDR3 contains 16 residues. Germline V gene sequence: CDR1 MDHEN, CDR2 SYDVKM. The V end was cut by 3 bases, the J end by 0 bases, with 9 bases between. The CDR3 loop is CASSLEGISGANVLTF. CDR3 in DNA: TGTGCCAGCAGTTTGGAGGGTATCTCTGGGGCCAACGTCCTGACTTTC.

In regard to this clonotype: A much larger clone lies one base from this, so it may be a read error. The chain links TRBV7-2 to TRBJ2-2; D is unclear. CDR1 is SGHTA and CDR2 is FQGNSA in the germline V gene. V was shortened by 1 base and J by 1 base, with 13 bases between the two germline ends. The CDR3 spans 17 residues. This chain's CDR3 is CASSLVGPRLNTGELFF. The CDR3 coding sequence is TGTGCCAGCAGCTTAGTAGGTCCAAGGCTGAACACCGGGGAGCTGTTTTTT. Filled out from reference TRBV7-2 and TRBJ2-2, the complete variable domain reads GAGVSQSPSNKVTEKGKDVELRCDPISGHTALYWYRQSLGQGLEFLIYFQGNSAPDKSGLPSDRFSAERTGGSVSTLTIQRTQQEDSAVYLCASSLVGPRLNTGELFFGEGSRLTVL.

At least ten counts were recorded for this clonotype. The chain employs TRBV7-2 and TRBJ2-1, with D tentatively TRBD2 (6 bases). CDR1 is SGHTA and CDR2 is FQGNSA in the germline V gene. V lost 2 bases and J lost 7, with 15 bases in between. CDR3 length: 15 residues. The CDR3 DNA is TGTGCCAGCAGCTTATTTTCGGGAGTGGGAAATGAGCAGTTCTTC. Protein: CASSLFSGVGNEQFF.

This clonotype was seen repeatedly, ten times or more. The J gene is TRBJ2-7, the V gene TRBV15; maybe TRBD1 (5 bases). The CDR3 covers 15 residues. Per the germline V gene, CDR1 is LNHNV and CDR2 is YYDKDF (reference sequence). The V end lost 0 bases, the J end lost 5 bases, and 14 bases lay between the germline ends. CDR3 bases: TGTGCCACCAGCAGAGATCGTCAGGGAATACACGAGCAGTACTTC. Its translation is CATSRDRQGIHEQYF.